A selection of T cell receptor beta chains follows, all from one sample in a study of blood T cell repertoires in COVID-19. Using immunoSEQ multiplex PCR, the repertoire was profiled, and TCRdb retains in-frame clones only, with some absent. The data show 150,000 or so clones, about three quarters seen once. What was sequenced was peripheral blood. These receptors all come from an elderly man with acute or convalescent COVID-19. The CDR3 runs from the conserved cysteine through the conserved F or W. D genes are given only for firm matches. A row's size may be missing; if present it is once, few, many or a size class.

V gene: TRBV7-9
clone size: NA
J gene: TRBJ1-4
D gene: NA
CDR3 protein: CASSLGQGMVSEKLFF
CDR3 DNA: TGTGCCAGCAGCTTAGGGCAGGGGATGGTTTCGGAAAAACTGTTTTTT

V gene: TRBV24-1
clone size: once
J gene: TRBJ2-1
D gene: TRBD2
CDR3 protein: CATSATLAGGLNEQFF
CDR3 DNA: TGTGCCACCAGCGCCACCCTAGCGGGGGGGCTAAATGAGCAGTTCTTC

V gene: TRBV11-2
clone size: NA
J gene: TRBJ1-4
D gene: NA
CDR3 protein: CASSLDRDTVREKLFF
CDR3 DNA: TGTGCCAGCAGCTTAGATCGGGACACCGTGCGGGAAAAACTGTTTTTT

V gene: TRBV19
clone size: few
J gene: TRBJ1-6
D gene: NA
CDR3 protein: CASSIGYNSPLHF
CDR3 DNA: TGTGCCAGTAGTATCGGTTATAATTCACCCCTCCACTTT

V gene: TRBV29-1
clone size: NA
J gene: TRBJ1-1
D gene: NA
CDR3 protein: CSVYGGTEAFF
CDR3 DNA: TGCAGCGTCTATGGGGGGACTGAAGCTTTCTTT

V gene: TRBV18
clone size: NA
J gene: TRBJ1-3
D gene: TRBD1
CDR3 protein: CASSPRGQGSGNTIYF
CDR3 DNA: TGTGCCAGCTCACCGAGGGGACAGGGGAGTGGAAACACCATATATTTT

V gene: TRBV19
clone size: NA
J gene: TRBJ2-3
D gene: TRBD2
CDR3 protein: CASSMLAGGITDTQYF
CDR3 DNA: TGTGCCAGTAGTATGCTAGCGGGGGGGATCACAGATACGCAGTATTTT

V gene: TRBV7-6
clone size: NA
J gene: TRBJ1-3
D gene: NA
CDR3 protein: CASSLTRDSGNTIYF
CDR3 DNA: TGTGCCAGCAGCTTAACCCGCGACTCTGGAAACACCATATATTTT

V gene: TRBV5-1
clone size: NA
J gene: TRBJ2-3
D gene: TRBD1
CDR3 protein: CASSLAQGAGTDTQYF
CDR3 DNA: TGCGCCAGCAGCTTGGCACAGGGGGCTGGCACAGATACGCAGTATTTT

V gene: TRBV11-3
clone size: NA
J gene: TRBJ2-2
D gene: TRBD2
CDR3 protein: CASSHLPGLAGRTGELFF
CDR3 DNA: TGTGCCAGCAGCCATCTTCCGGGACTAGCGGGGAGGACCGGGGAGCTGTTTTTT

V gene: TRBV5-4
clone size: NA
J gene: TRBJ2-6
D gene: NA
CDR3 protein: CASSLTGKAGANVLTF
CDR3 DNA: TGTGCCAGCAGCTTAACAGGGAAGGCTGGGGCCAACGTCCTGACTTTC

V gene: TRBV10-3
clone size: NA
J gene: TRBJ1-5
D gene: NA
CDR3 protein: CAISDQRGQPQHF
CDR3 DNA: TGTGCCATCAGTGATCAGCGGGGACAGCCCCAGCATTTT

V gene: TRBV11-2
clone size: NA
J gene: TRBJ2-7
D gene: TRBD2
CDR3 protein: CASAYSGVYEQYF
CDR3 DNA: TGTGCCAGCGCATATAGCGGGGTCTACGAGCAGTACTTC

V gene: TRBV27
clone size: once
J gene: TRBJ2-3
D gene: NA
CDR3 protein: CASSSGPRDTQYF
CDR3 DNA: TGTGCCAGCAGTTCTGGGCCCCGGGATACGCAGTATTTT

V gene: TRBV3-1/TRBV3-2
clone size: NA
J gene: TRBJ1-1
D gene: TRBD1
CDR3 protein: CASSQSGTGVYTEAFF
CDR3 DNA: TGTGCCAGCAGCCAATCGGGGACAGGGGTATACACTGAAGCTTTCTTT

V gene: TRBV5-4
clone size: NA
J gene: TRBJ2-2
D gene: NA
CDR3 protein: CASHPGGGELFF
CDR3 DNA: TGTGCCAGCCACCCCGGCGGCGGGGAGCTGTTTTTT